Each of the 19 T cell receptor beta chains below was sequenced from the same sample in a study of blood T cell repertoires in COVID-19. Here immunoSEQ multiplex PCR was the method, and the copy in TCRdb shows in-frame clones only, minus some. The table records about 120,000 clones, about 83% of them present only once. The sample taken for sequencing was PBMCs or T cells enriched from blood (not recorded which). Receptor source: a woman aged 25-40 years who had recovered from COVID-19.

The CDR3 nucleotides are TGTGCCAGCAGCTTTGACGGGACTAGCGGCGGACGGGAGACCCAGTACTTC. Residues: CASSFDGTSGGRETQYF. The chain couples TRBV7-9 to TRBJ2-5; 11 bases match TRBD2. CDR3 size: 17 residues. Unmatched junction bases numbered 11, after V lost 3 bases and J lost 5 bases. Per germline, CDR1 SEHNR and CDR2 FQNEAQ (reference sequence).

The chain couples TRBV9 to TRBJ1-4, with D possibly being TRBD1 (5 bases). The CDR3 runs to 21 residues. Germline V gene lookup returns CDR1 SGDLS and CDR2 YYNGEE. V lost 4 bases and J 0 bases, leaving 28 bases between the germline ends. The CDR3 nucleotides read TGTGCCAGCAGCCCCCCACCAGGGTCCCTGCCGGATACTCCAACTAATGAAAAACTGTTTTTT. Protein: CASSPPPGSLPDTPTNEKLFF.

V and J are TRBV27 and TRBJ2-1, with 12 bases that match TRBD2. The V segment lost 2 bases and the J segment 2 bases; nucleotides outside the gene matches: 13. The germline V gene has CDR1 MNHEY and CDR2 SMNVEV (reference sequence). CDR3 size: 20 residues. The CDR3 bases are TGTGCCAGCAGTTTAAGGGGACTAGCGGGTGCACTATTTACCTACAATGAGCAGTTCTTC. Its translation: CASSLRGLAGALFTYNEQFF.

The chain employs TRBV30 and TRBJ1-6; TRBD1 aligns across 9 bases. This CDR3 comprises 15 residues. Germline trimming cut 2 bases from V and 6 bases from J; bases unmatched to any gene: 5. Germline CDR1 is GTSNPN and CDR2 is SVGIG (reference sequence). The CDR3 bases are TGTGCCTGGAGTACAGGGACAGGGAGTAATTCACCCCTCCACTTT. It is translated as CAWSTGTGSNSPLHF.

This chain joins TRBV2 and TRBJ2-7; D not certain. Germline CDR1 SNHLY, CDR2 FYNNEI. Trimming removed 8 bases at V and 5 bases at J, with 7 bases between. CDR3 length equals 10 residues. CDR3 coding DNA: TGTGCCAGCGGCCGGGACGAGCAGTACTTC. Encoded protein: CASGRDEQYF.

CDR3: CASSLEQGSNSPLHF. CDR3 coding DNA: TGTGCCAGCAGCTTGGAACAGGGCAGTAATTCACCCCTCCACTTT. The V gene is TRBV5-4, the J gene TRBJ1-6; weak D call: TRBD1 (6 bases). The CDR3 loop spans 15 amino acids. The germline gives CDR1 SGHNT, CDR2 YYREEE (reference sequence). Trimming took off 0 bases at V and 6 bases at J, with 10 bases between the two ends.

The chain carries TRBV18 and TRBJ2-1; D is unclear. V was trimmed by 2 bases and J by 8 bases, leaving 7 bases between them. Germline V gene sequence: CDR1 KGHSH, CDR2 LQKENI. The CDR3 runs 12 residues. In DNA, the CDR3 is TGTGCCAGCTCACCATTATCGGATGAGCAGTTCTTC. This codes for CASSPLSDEQFF.

The chain uses TRBV7-9 and TRBJ2-5; 9 positions agree with TRBD2. The trim removed 6 bases at V and 10 bases at J, leaving 6 bases unmatched. Per the germline V gene, CDR1 is SEHNR and CDR2 is FQNEAQ (reference sequence). The CDR3 has 12 residues. The CDR3 loop reads CASRKGGGDQYF. The DNA for the CDR3 is TGTGCCAGCAGGAAGGGCGGGGGGGACCAGTACTTC.

The CDR3 protein is CAWSASTGNSPLHF. DNA for the CDR3: TGTGCCTGGAGCGCGTCAACAGGGAACTCACCCCTCCACTTT. The V call is TRBV30, the J call TRBJ1-6; D might be TRBD1 (6 bases). The CDR3 covers 14 residues. Trimming took 3 bases from V and 10 from J, leaving 16 bases between them. In germline, CDR1 is GTSNPN, CDR2 SVGIG (reference sequence). Full variable domain (rest looked up from reference TRBV30 and TRBJ1-6): SQTIHQWPATLVQPVGSPLSLECTVEGTSNPNLYWYRQAAGRGLQLLFYSVGIGQISSEVPQNLSASRPQDRQFILSSKKLLLSDSGFYLCAWSASTGNSPLHFGNGTRLTVT.

The V gene is TRBV27, the J gene TRBJ2-1, with a possible D match to TRBD1 (6 bases). The CDR3 has 14 residues. Germline V gives CDR1 MNHEY, CDR2 SMNVEV (reference sequence). The V end was cut by 3 bases, the J end by 2 bases, with 8 bases between. CDR3: CASSLTGPYNEQFF. The DNA of the CDR3 is TGTGCCAGCAGTTTGACAGGACCCTACAATGAGCAGTTCTTC.

The chain uses TRBV7-2 and TRBJ2-1, with 9 nucleotides matching TRBD2. V lost 1 base, J lost 5 bases, and 9 bases stayed unmatched. The CDR3 is made up of 17 amino acids. Germline CDR1 and CDR2: SGHTA and FQGNSA. In DNA, the CDR3 is TGTGCCAGCAGCTTAGTAGCGGGAGACCTCACAAACAATGAGCAGTTCTTC. Protein product: CASSLVAGDLTNNEQFF.

The V and J genes are TRBV5-1 and TRBJ2-6; 11 nucleotides match TRBD1. V shed 6 bases, J shed 1 base, and the junction held 3 bases outside the gene matches. CDR3 length: 16 amino acids. CDR1 is SGHRS and CDR2 is YFSETQ in the germline V gene. As DNA, the CDR3 is TGCGCCAGCACGGGACAGGGGGTTTCTGGGGCCAACGTCCTGACTTTC. Translated: CASTGQGVSGANVLTF.

The chain uses TRBV4-3 and TRBJ1-6, with 8 bases identical to TRBD1. The CDR3 totals 15 residues. Germline CDR1 reads LGHNA; CDR2 reads YSLEER. V trimming: 0 bases; J trimming: 10 bases; junction bases outside the gene matches: 5. The CDR3 DNA reads TGCGCCAGCAGCCAAGACGGACAGGGTATATCACCCCTCCACTTT. This encodes CASSQDGQGISPLHF.

V and J are TRBV27 and TRBJ2-3, with 9 nucleotides matching TRBD2. Germline V lookup: CDR1 MNHEY, CDR2 SMNVEV (reference sequence). The V segment lost 2 bases and the J segment 6 bases; nucleotides outside the gene matches: 6. This CDR3 comprises 15 residues. The CDR3 here is CASSLEASGMDTQYF. The CDR3 coding sequence is TGTGCCAGCAGTTTAGAGGCTAGCGGGATGGATACGCAGTATTTT.

J is TRBJ1-2 and V is TRBV5-1; D possibly corresponds to TRBD1 (5 bases). V lost 3 bases and J lost 1, with 7 bases in between. Germline V gives CDR1 SGHRS, CDR2 YFSETQ. The CDR3 totals 13 residues. The CDR3 sequence: CASSSDSNYGYTF. Here the CDR3 DNA reads TGCGCCAGCAGCTCCGACAGTAACTATGGCTACACCTTC.

The chain has TRBV7-2 and TRBJ2-3, with 9 bases aligning to TRBD2. Germline CDR1 is SGHTA and CDR2 is FQGNSA. V lost 5 bases to trimming and J lost 5 bases; unmatched junction nucleotides: 11. The CDR3 sequence is 16 residues long. The CDR3 DNA follows: TGTGCCAGCAGCCCCTCGTTGAGCGGGAGGAAAGATACGCAGTATTTT. Translation: CASSPSLSGRKDTQYF.

The V call is TRBV5-1, the J call TRBJ1-1; 7 bases align to TRBD1. This CDR3 comprises 15 residues. V was pared by 4 bases and J by 3 bases, with 9 bases of the junction left unmatched. The germline V gene encodes CDR1 SGHRS and CDR2 YFSETQ. The CDR3 DNA reads as TGCGCCAGCAGCCTAGGGATTACAGGGGACACTGAAGCTTTCTTT. Amino acid sequence: CASSLGITGDTEAFF.

This chain connects TRBV5-5 to TRBJ2-2; D is perhaps TRBD1 (6 bases). Germline values: CDR1 SGHKS, CDR2 YYEKEE (reference sequence). V was clipped by 4 bases and J by 5 bases, with 12 bases between them. The CDR3 spans 14 residues. This CDR3 is CASSVHRATGELFF. The CDR3 bases are TGTGCCAGCAGCGTACACAGGGCAACCGGGGAGCTGTTTTTT.

The chain recombines TRBV14 with TRBJ2-5, with 9 bases matching TRBD2. The J segment lost 7 bases and the V segment lost 4 bases, leaving 13 bases of the junction unmatched. Germline V gene sequence: CDR1 SGHDN, CDR2 FVKESK. The CDR3 contains 16 residues. In nucleotides, the CDR3 is TGTGCCAGCAGCCGCCCATCTGTAGCGGGAGCGGGGACCCAGTACTTC. As protein: CASSRPSVAGAGTQYF.